This T cell receptor (beta chain) was recorded in a study of T cells in tuberculosis. As for the study in general: CD1B tetramers identified T cells specific for mycobacterial lipid GMM. IGRA-negative adolescents, IGRA-positive adolescents with latent tuberculosis and adults with active tuberculosis formed this South African cohort. Broader study findings: Using the GMM-specific repertoire gave over 80% accuracy versus 60% to 70% with motifs.

TCRdb's copy holds only in-frame clones and misses some; the assay was immunoSEQ multiplex PCR. The sample lists about 34,000 clones, roughly 93% occurring once. With regard to this clone: Antigen: not known.

Time point of the sample: new active TB diagnosis, blood taken before or within 7 days of starting treatment. Tuberculosis was confirmed by positive sputum smear and/or M. tuberculosis culture. Germline lookup yields CDR1 LNHDA and CDR2 SQIVND (reference sequence). The germline V and J ends were trimmed by 7 bases and 1 base, with 17 bases remaining between them. The CDR3 sequence is 16 residues long. This chain joins TRBV19 and TRBJ2-1, with D perhaps matching TRBD2 (5 bases). The sequence was obtained from an adult with tuberculosis. The starting material was PBMCs, obtained at tuberculosis diagnosis. In nucleotides, the CDR3 is TGTGCCAGTAAGAGTGCCGGAGGTCCTTCCTACAATGAGCAGTTCTTC. Its translation: CASKSAGGPSYNEQFF.